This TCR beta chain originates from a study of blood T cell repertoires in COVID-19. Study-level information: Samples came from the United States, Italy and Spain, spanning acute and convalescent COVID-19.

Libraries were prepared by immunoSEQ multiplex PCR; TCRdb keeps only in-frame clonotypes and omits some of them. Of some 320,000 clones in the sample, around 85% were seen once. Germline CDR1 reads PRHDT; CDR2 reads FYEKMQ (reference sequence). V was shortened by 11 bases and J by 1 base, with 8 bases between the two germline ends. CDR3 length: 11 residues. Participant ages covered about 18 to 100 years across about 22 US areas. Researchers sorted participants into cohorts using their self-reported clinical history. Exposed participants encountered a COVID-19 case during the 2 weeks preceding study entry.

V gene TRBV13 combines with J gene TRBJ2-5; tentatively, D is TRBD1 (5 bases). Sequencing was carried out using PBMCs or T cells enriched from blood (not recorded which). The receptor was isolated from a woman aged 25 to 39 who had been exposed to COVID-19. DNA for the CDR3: TGTGCCGGGGCGGTCCAAGAGACCCAGTACTTC. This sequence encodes CAGAVQETQYF. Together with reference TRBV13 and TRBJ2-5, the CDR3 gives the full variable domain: AAGVIQSPRHLIKEKRETATLKCYPIPRHDTVYWYQQGPGQDPQFLISFYEKMQSDKGSIPDRFSAQQFSDYHSELNMSSLELGDSALYFCAGAVQETQYFGPGTRLLVL.